A selection of T cell receptor beta chains follows, all from one sample in a study of CD8 T cells in ankylosing spondylitis. Each CDR3 protein gets one entry after TCRdb re-called the 5' RACE reads with MiXCR. The sample records about 800,000 distinct CDR3 sequences, about 12% being singletons. Sequenced sample: blood, either unsorted or a sorted T cell fraction (not recorded which). The source is a male donor with ankylosing spondylitis. CDR3s include the opening cysteine and the closing phenylalanine or tryptophan. A D gene is named only where the DNA matches it firmly. The size entry is marked missing in some rows and otherwise reads once, few, many or a size class.

size,J,D,V,CDR3,DNA
many,TRBJ1-2,NA,TRBV5-1,CASSLYYGYTF,TGCGCCAGCAGCTTGTACTATGGCTACACCTTC
NA,TRBJ2-3,NA,TRBV6-2/TRBV6-3,CASSLSAHTQYF,TGTGCCAGCAGCTTATCAGCCCATACGCAGTATTTT
few,TRBJ2-1,NA,TRBV15,CATSRPQREEQFF,TGTGCCACCAGCAGGCCCCAAAGGGAAGAGCAGTTCTTC
few,TRBJ1-5,NA,TRBV6-6,CASRISNQPQHF,TGTGCCAGCAGGATAAGCAATCAGCCCCAGCATTTT
few,TRBJ2-7,TRBD1,TRBV6-5,CASSYSRTGLSEQYF,TGTGCCAGCAGTTACTCGCGGACAGGGTTGAGCGAGCAGTACTTC
NA,TRBJ1-6,NA,TRBV28,CASRPGVGSPLHF,TGTGCCAGCAGGCCAGGGGTAGGTTCACCCCTCCACTTT
many,TRBJ2-1,NA,TRBV20-1,CSARSGNSYNEQFF,TGCAGTGCTAGGTCAGGGAACTCCTACAATGAGCAGTTCTTC
NA,TRBJ2-5,NA,TRBV28,CASAGTHQETQYF,TGTGCCAGCGCCGGGACCCACCAAGAGACCCAGTACTTC
NA,TRBJ2-7,NA,TRBV5-1,CASSLAPASGQYF,TGCGCCAGCAGCTTGGCTCCGGCAAGCGGGCAGTACTTC
many,TRBJ1-2,TRBD1,TRBV29-1,CSGGTVLYGYTF,TGCAGCGGAGGGACAGTTCTCTATGGCTACACCTTC
few,TRBJ2-3,TRBD2,TRBV6-5,CASSYRGGLAGVADTQYF,TGTGCCAGCAGTTACAGGGGGGGACTAGCGGGAGTTGCAGATACGCAGTATTTT
NA,TRBJ2-3,NA,TRBV5-1,CASSPGTAEADTQYF,TGCGCCAGCAGCCCCGGGACCGCGGAGGCAGATACGCAGTATTTT
few,TRBJ2-1,NA,TRBV10-3,CAISESNREYNEQFF,TGTGCCATCAGTGAGTCTAACAGGGAGTACAATGAGCAGTTCTTC